The rows below give T cell receptor beta chains drawn from one sample of a study of regulatory T cells in long-lasting Graves disease. Via MiXCR, TCRdb re-called the multiplex PCR reads, giving one row per CDR3 protein. This table has about 460,000 distinct CDR3 sequences, about 20% appearing once. The sequencing here drew on peripheral blood mononuclear cells (PBMCs), taken when the disease was refractory, from a patient treated with antithyroid drugs. Source of these receptors: a female donor with Graves disease. Both conserved end residues are part of each CDR3. The D gene is left open where the match is weak. Size is stated for part of the rows, as once, few or many counts, or as a class when the clone is expanded.

D: -; size: -; V: TRBV20-1; J: TRBJ2-3; DNA: TGCAGTGCTACGAATCCGGGACAAAGCACAGATACGCAGTATTTT; CDR3: CSATNPGQSTDTQYF
D: TRBD1; size: many; V: TRBV12-5; J: TRBJ1-1; DNA: TGTGCTAGTGCCCCAACCGGACAGGTCACTGAAGCTTTCTTT; CDR3: CASAPTGQVTEAFF
D: -; size: many; V: TRBV27; J: TRBJ1-1; DNA: TGTGCCAGCAGTTTATTGGGGGCGGCCCCTGAAGCTTTCTTT; CDR3: CASSLLGAAPEAFF
D: TRBD1; size: few; V: TRBV14; J: TRBJ1-6; DNA: TGTGCCAGCAGCGCTCGTGGGACAGGGGGTAATTCACCCCTCCACTTT; CDR3: CASSARGTGGNSPLHF
D: -; size: many; V: TRBV12-3/TRBV12-4; J: TRBJ2-4; DNA: TGTGCCAGCAGAAGTACAGAACTAGCCAAAAACATTCAGTACTTC; CDR3: CASRSTELAKNIQYF
D: TRBD2; size: -; V: TRBV19; J: TRBJ2-7; DNA: TGTGCCAGTAGTATAAGGCCACTAGCGGCCTTTCCTCGGGTTTCCTACGAGCAGTACTTC; CDR3: CASSIRPLAAFPRVSYEQYF
D: -; size: few; V: TRBV7-9; J: TRBJ1-6; DNA: TGTGCCAGCAGCTCCGGGTCGAGGCATTCACCCCTCCACTTT; CDR3: CASSSGSRHSPLHF
D: -; size: many; V: TRBV29-1; J: TRBJ2-7; DNA: TGCAGCGTTGAAGCCACCGACTACGAGCAGTACTTC; CDR3: CSVEATDYEQYF
D: -; size: -; V: TRBV28; J: TRBJ2-7; DNA: TGTGCCCCCACGAAGGGGGGGGAGCAGTACTTC; CDR3: CAPTKGGEQYF
D: TRBD1; size: few; V: TRBV5-1; J: TRBJ1-6; DNA: TGCGCCAGCAGCTCTTGGGACAGGGCCTCACCCCTCCACTTT; CDR3: CASSSWDRASPLHF
D: -; size: few; V: TRBV9; J: TRBJ2-4; DNA: TGTGCCAGCAGCGGGGAGGCAGCCAAAAACATTCAGTACTTC; CDR3: CASSGEAAKNIQYF
D: TRBD1; size: -; V: TRBV12-3/TRBV12-4; J: TRBJ1-5; DNA: TGTGCCAGCAGTTTAGGGACAGGGGGTCTCAATCAGCCCCAGCATTTT; CDR3: CASSLGTGGLNQPQHF
D: -; size: -; V: TRBV19; J: TRBJ1-2; DNA: TGTGCCAGTAGTATTTTGGGGATATCTTACGGCTACACCTTC; CDR3: CASSILGISYGYTF
D: -; size: many; V: TRBV6-1; J: TRBJ2-7; DNA: TGTGCCAGCAGTCCCGAGGCCGAGCAGTACTTC; CDR3: CASSPEAEQYF
D: TRBD1; size: many; V: TRBV28; J: TRBJ1-1; DNA: TGTGCCAGCAGTTCTCAGGGGGCGACGAACACTGAAGCTTTCTTT; CDR3: CASSSQGATNTEAFF
D: -; size: few; V: TRBV7-2; J: TRBJ2-7; DNA: TGTGCCAGCAGCTTTTCGGTAGGGAGATTGGACGAGCAGTACTTC; CDR3: CASSFSVGRLDEQYF
D: -; size: many; V: TRBV13; J: TRBJ2-2; DNA: TGTGCCAGCAGCTTGGTCATTCACAACACCGGGGAGCTGTTTTTT; CDR3: CASSLVIHNTGELFF
D: -; size: many; V: TRBV27; J: TRBJ2-7; DNA: TGTGCCAGCCGGCTCCTTTTAGGGTCGGGGAACGAGCAGTACTTC; CDR3: CASRLLLGSGNEQYF
D: -; size: many; V: TRBV2; J: TRBJ2-7; DNA: TGTGCCTCCCGGGCCTCCTACGAGCAGTACTTC; CDR3: CASRASYEQYF
D: -; size: -; V: TRBV5-5; J: TRBJ2-7; DNA: TGTGCCAGCAGCTTGCCGGGCGGAGCCTACGAGCAGTACTTC; CDR3: CASSLPGGAYEQYF
D: -; size: few; V: TRBV29-1; J: TRBJ2-7; DNA: TGCAGCGTTGGGTTGGGGGTTAACTACGAGCAGTACTTC; CDR3: CSVGLGVNYEQYF
D: -; size: -; V: TRBV30; J: TRBJ1-6; DNA: TGTGCCTGGAGTGGAGGGGCTTCACCCCTCCACTTT; CDR3: CAWSGGASPLHF
D: -; size: many; V: TRBV5-1; J: TRBJ2-7; DNA: TGCGCCAGCAGCTTAGGTCTAGCGAACCGTGGGGAGCAGTACTTC; CDR3: CASSLGLANRGEQYF
D: -; size: many; V: TRBV28; J: TRBJ1-2; DNA: TGTGCCAGCAGTGAAGCAGGCGAAGTCTATGGCTACACCTTC; CDR3: CASSEAGEVYGYTF
D: TRBD2; size: few; V: TRBV7-6; J: TRBJ2-7; DNA: TGTGCCAGCAGCCCCGGACTAGCGGTCTCCTACGAGCAGTACTTC; CDR3: CASSPGLAVSYEQYF
D: -; size: -; V: TRBV12-3/TRBV12-4; J: TRBJ2-5; DNA: TGTGCCACCCTAAGCGACGGAGAGACCCAGTACTTC; CDR3: CATLSDGETQYF
D: -; size: many; V: TRBV12-3/TRBV12-4; J: TRBJ1-4; DNA: TGTGCCAGCAGCCGGACACATGAAAAACTGTTTTTT; CDR3: CASSRTHEKLFF
D: TRBD1; size: many; V: TRBV20-1; J: TRBJ2-7; DNA: TGCAGTGCCCAACGCCCGGGACAGGACTCCTACGAGCAGTACTTC; CDR3: CSAQRPGQDSYEQYF
D: -; size: -; V: TRBV28; J: TRBJ2-3; DNA: TGTGCCAGCAGTGAGACAACAGATACGCAGTATTTT; CDR3: CASSETTDTQYF
D: -; size: -; V: TRBV18; J: TRBJ2-3; DNA: TGTGCCAGCTCATTACAAAGGTCCGGCACAGATACGCAGTATTTT; CDR3: CASSLQRSGTDTQYF
D: -; size: few; V: TRBV20-1; J: TRBJ2-5; DNA: TGCAGTGCTAGAGAGAACGGACCCCCTCACTTC; CDR3: CSARENGPPHF
D: TRBD1; size: many; V: TRBV13; J: TRBJ1-4; DNA: TGTGCCAGCAGCCAGAGGACAGGGGGCGAAAAACTGTTTTTT; CDR3: CASSQRTGGEKLFF
D: -; size: many; V: TRBV5-5; J: TRBJ1-5; DNA: TGTGCCAGCTCCCAAGGCCCAGGGGCGCCCCAGCATTTT; CDR3: CASSQGPGAPQHF
D: -; size: -; V: TRBV6-5; J: TRBJ2-2; DNA: TGTGCCAGCAGTTACTCTGTCCCGGGCGGGGAGCTGTTTTTT; CDR3: CASSYSVPGGELFF
D: TRBD2; size: -; V: TRBV12-3/TRBV12-4; J: TRBJ2-3; DNA: TGTGCCAGCAGTTTAATTAGCGGGGGGGCAGATACGCAGTATTTT; CDR3: CASSLISGGADTQYF
D: TRBD2; size: once; V: TRBV11-3; J: TRBJ2-1; DNA: TGTGCCAGCAGTTCCGGGGGACTACCCTACAATGAGCAGTTCTTC; CDR3: CASSSGGLPYNEQFF
D: -; size: many; V: TRBV28; J: TRBJ2-7; DNA: TGTGCCAGCAGTTTCCCCCGGGGGTGGTACGAGCAGTACTTC; CDR3: CASSFPRGWYEQYF
D: -; size: -; V: TRBV12-3/TRBV12-4; J: TRBJ1-3; DNA: TGTGCCAGCAGTTTAGGCCCGGCTGGAAACACCATATATTTT; CDR3: CASSLGPAGNTIYF
D: -; size: few; V: TRBV6-1; J: TRBJ2-1; DNA: TGTGCCAGCAGGAGGAGGGGGGGTTTTGAGTTCTTC; CDR3: CASRRRGGFEFF